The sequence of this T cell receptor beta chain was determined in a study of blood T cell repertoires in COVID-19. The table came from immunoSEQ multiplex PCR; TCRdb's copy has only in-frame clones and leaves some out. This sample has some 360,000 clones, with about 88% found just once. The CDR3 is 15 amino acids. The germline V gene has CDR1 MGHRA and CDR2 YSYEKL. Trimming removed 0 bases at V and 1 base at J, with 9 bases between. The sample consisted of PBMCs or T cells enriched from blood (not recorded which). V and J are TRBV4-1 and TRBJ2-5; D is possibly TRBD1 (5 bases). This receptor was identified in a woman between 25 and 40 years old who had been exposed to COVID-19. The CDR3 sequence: CASSQEGASQETQYF. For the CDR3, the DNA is TGCGCCAGCAGCCAAGAAGGGGCAAGCCAAGAGACCCAGTACTTC.